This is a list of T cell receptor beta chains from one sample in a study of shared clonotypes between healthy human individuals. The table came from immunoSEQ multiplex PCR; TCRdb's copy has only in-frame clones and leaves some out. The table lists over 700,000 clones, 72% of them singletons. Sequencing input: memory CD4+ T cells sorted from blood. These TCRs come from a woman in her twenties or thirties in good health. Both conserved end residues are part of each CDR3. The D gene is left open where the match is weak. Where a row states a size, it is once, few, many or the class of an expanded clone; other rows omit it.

CASSQGLYYEQYF | TGCGCCAGCAGCCAAGGCCTGTACTACGAGCAGTACTTC | - | TRBV4-1 | - | TRBJ2-7
CALDRGTSEAFF | TGTGCCTTGGACAGGGGCACCTCTGAAGCTTTCTTT | - | TRBV30 | TRBD1 | TRBJ1-1
CSVYEVSNEKLFF | TGCAGCGTATACGAGGTGTCTAATGAAAAACTGTTTTTT | - | TRBV29-1 | - | TRBJ1-4
CASSRLAFIQYF | TGTGCCAGCAGCAGACTAGCGTTCATTCAGTACTTC | - | TRBV28 | TRBD2 | TRBJ2-4
CASSRAAEQYF | TGTGCCAGTAGTAGGGCTGCCGAGCAGTACTTC | - | TRBV19 | - | TRBJ2-7
CASSIQGVGQPQHF | TGTGCCAGTAGTATACAGGGGGTCGGCCAGCCCCAGCATTTT | few | TRBV19 | TRBD1 | TRBJ1-5
CASSPPGGRSYNEQFF | TGTGCCAGCAGCCCACCGGGCGGGCGCTCCTACAATGAGCAGTTCTTC | - | TRBV9 | - | TRBJ2-1
CASSFSREGETQYF | TGTGCCAGCAGCTTTTCCCGGGAGGGCGAGACCCAGTACTTC | - | TRBV7-7 | TRBD2 | TRBJ2-5
CASSLGLAGGFKTQYF | TGTGCCAGCAGCTTAGGGCTAGCGGGAGGGTTCAAGACCCAGTACTTC | - | TRBV7-9 | TRBD2 | TRBJ2-5
CASSQDENTGELFF | TGCGCCAGCAGCCAAGACGAGAACACCGGGGAGCTGTTTTTT | - | TRBV4-1 | - | TRBJ2-2
CASSEWGSGGGEQYF | TGCGCCAGCAGTGAGTGGGGTAGCGGAGGGGGCGAGCAGTACTTC | - | TRBV10-2 | - | TRBJ2-7
CASSLESTGSWNIQYF | TGTGCCAGCAGCTTAGAATCGACAGGTTCTTGGAACATTCAGTACTTC | once | TRBV7-2 | - | TRBJ2-4
CASSRGGKETQYF | TGTGCCAGCAGTAGGGGAGGGAAAGAGACCCAGTACTTC | once | TRBV2 | TRBD2 | TRBJ2-5
CASSLAMNTEAFF | TGTGCCAGCAGCTTAGCCATGAACACTGAAGCTTTCTTT | - | TRBV7-6 | - | TRBJ1-1
CASNPQSLNTEAFF | TGTGCCAGCAACCCACAGAGTTTGAACACTGAAGCTTTCTTT | - | TRBV28 | - | TRBJ1-1
CASSPRDSGRNEQYF | TGCGCCAGCAGCCCCCGGGACTCAGGGAGGAACGAGCAGTACTTC | - | TRBV5-1 | - | TRBJ2-7
CASSRLAGAYNEQFF | TGTGCCAGCAGTCGGCTCGCGGGAGCATACAATGAGCAGTTCTTC | - | TRBV6-4 | TRBD2 | TRBJ2-1
CASSLGQLLNEKLFF | TGTGCCAGCAGTCTCGGACAGCTTCTAAATGAAAAACTGTTTTTT | - | TRBV28 | - | TRBJ1-4
CASSFRGQGLQETQYF | TGCGCCAGCAGCTTCCGCGGACAGGGCCTCCAAGAGACCCAGTACTTC | - | TRBV5-1 | TRBD1 | TRBJ2-5
CASSGRLAENTGELFF | TGTGCCAGCAGCGGGAGACTAGCGGAAAACACCGGGGAGCTGTTTTTT | - | TRBV9 | TRBD2 | TRBJ2-2
CASSNGRHTEQYF | TGTGCCAGTAGTAACGGGAGACATACCGAGCAGTACTTC | - | TRBV19 | - | TRBJ2-7
CASSPGQGTYEQYF | TGTGCCAGCTCGCCGGGACAGGGAACCTACGAGCAGTACTTC | - | TRBV18 | TRBD1 | TRBJ2-7
CASSLGQISTDTQYF | TGCGCCAGCAGCTTGGGCCAGATCTCCACAGATACGCAGTATTTT | - | TRBV5-1 | - | TRBJ2-3
CASSTVNQPQHF | TGTGCCAGCAGCACAGTGAATCAGCCCCAGCATTTT | once | TRBV28 | - | TRBJ1-5
CASSPGTGWTYEQYF | TGTGCCAGCTCACCAGGGACAGGGTGGACCTACGAGCAGTACTTC | - | TRBV18 | TRBD1 | TRBJ2-7
CASSPPSGGNTGELFF | TGTGCCAGCTCACCACCAAGCGGGGGAAACACCGGGGAGCTGTTTTTT | - | TRBV18 | TRBD2 | TRBJ2-2
CASSLRQGNYGYTF | TGTGCCAGCAGTTTACGACAGGGGAACTATGGCTACACCTTC | - | TRBV27 | TRBD1 | TRBJ1-2
CAWRGETGKQFF | TGTGCCTGGAGGGGGGAGACAGGGAAGCAGTTCTTC | - | TRBV30 | TRBD1 | TRBJ2-1
CASSTPNTEAFF | TGTGCCAGCAGCACCCCGAACACTGAAGCTTTCTTT | - | TRBV7-8 | - | TRBJ1-1
CASSPRGGLFF | TGCGCCAGCAGCCCCCGCGGAGGGCTGTTTTTT | - | TRBV4-1 | - | TRBJ2-2
CASIDRTTYEQYF | TGTGCCAGCATAGACCGTACTACATACGAGCAGTACTTC | once | TRBV21-1 | - | TRBJ2-7
CASSLGPSSYNEQFF | TGTGCCAGCAGCCTGGGGCCGAGCTCCTACAATGAGCAGTTCTTC | - | TRBV11-3 | - | TRBJ2-1
CASSLGTGATGELFF | TGTGCCAGCAGCTTAGGGACAGGCGCGACCGGGGAGCTGTTTTTT | - | TRBV5-4 | TRBD1 | TRBJ2-2
CASGQTHEQYF | TGTGCCAGCGGACAGACCCACGAGCAGTACTTC | - | TRBV2 | - | TRBJ2-7
CASSFTSGGYNEQFF | TGCGCCAGCAGCTTTACTAGCGGGGGATACAATGAGCAGTTCTTC | - | TRBV5-1 | TRBD2 | TRBJ2-1
CASSKKVGTTGELFF | TGTGCCAGCAGCAAAAAGGTGGGGACCACCGGGGAGCTGTTTTTT | - | TRBV7-2 | - | TRBJ2-2
CASSLEVGGTSTYEQYF | TGCGCCAGCAGCTTGGAAGTCGGGGGAACCTCCACCTACGAGCAGTACTTC | - | TRBV5-1 | - | TRBJ2-7
CASSKPGQGNYGYTF | TGCGCCAGCAGCAAACCGGGACAGGGGAACTATGGCTACACCTTC | - | TRBV4-1 | TRBD1 | TRBJ1-2
CASSDPNSDTQYF | TGCGCCAGCAGTGATCCGAACTCAGATACGCAGTATTTT | - | TRBV10-2 | - | TRBJ2-3
CASSLVMGTSGREQFF | TGTGCCAGCAGCTTAGTTATGGGAACTAGCGGGAGAGAGCAGTTCTTC | - | TRBV7-8 | TRBD2 | TRBJ2-1
CASSEDRGYETQYF | TGTGCCAGCAGCGAGGACAGGGGATACGAGACCCAGTACTTC | - | TRBV2 | TRBD1 | TRBJ2-5
CASRTPGQGAHEQYF | TGTGCCAGCAGGACCCCGGGTCAGGGGGCTCACGAGCAGTACTTC | once | TRBV28 | TRBD1 | TRBJ2-7
CASSEPAGANVLTF | TGTGCCAGCAGTGAACCTGCTGGGGCCAACGTCCTGACTTTC | - | TRBV6-1 | - | TRBJ2-6
CASSLIAGEEGSEQFF | TGTGCCAGCAGCTTAATCGCGGGAGAGGAGGGGAGTGAGCAGTTCTTC | - | TRBV7-7 | TRBD2 | TRBJ2-1
CASRRGDAPDTEAFF | TGTGCCAGCAGACGGGGGGACGCCCCGGACACTGAAGCTTTCTTT | - | TRBV6-5 | - | TRBJ1-1
CASQNSSWHEQYF | TGCGCCAGCCAAAATTCTAGCTGGCACGAGCAGTACTTC | - | TRBV4-1 | - | TRBJ2-7
CSVQQGNYGYTF | TGCAGCGTTCAACAGGGGAACTATGGCTACACCTTC | - | TRBV29-1 | TRBD1 | TRBJ1-2
CATSRGDSSKGETQYF | TGTGCCACCAGCAGAGGGGACAGCTCAAAGGGAGAGACCCAGTACTTC | - | TRBV15 | TRBD1 | TRBJ2-5
CASSERGGLNTEAFF | TGTGCCAGCAGTGAGAGGGGGGGGCTTAACACTGAAGCTTTCTTT | - | TRBV28 | - | TRBJ1-1
CASSLGKGEGVTEAFF | TGCGCCAGCAGCTTGGGAAAGGGAGAGGGGGTCACTGAAGCTTTCTTT | many | TRBV5-1 | - | TRBJ1-1